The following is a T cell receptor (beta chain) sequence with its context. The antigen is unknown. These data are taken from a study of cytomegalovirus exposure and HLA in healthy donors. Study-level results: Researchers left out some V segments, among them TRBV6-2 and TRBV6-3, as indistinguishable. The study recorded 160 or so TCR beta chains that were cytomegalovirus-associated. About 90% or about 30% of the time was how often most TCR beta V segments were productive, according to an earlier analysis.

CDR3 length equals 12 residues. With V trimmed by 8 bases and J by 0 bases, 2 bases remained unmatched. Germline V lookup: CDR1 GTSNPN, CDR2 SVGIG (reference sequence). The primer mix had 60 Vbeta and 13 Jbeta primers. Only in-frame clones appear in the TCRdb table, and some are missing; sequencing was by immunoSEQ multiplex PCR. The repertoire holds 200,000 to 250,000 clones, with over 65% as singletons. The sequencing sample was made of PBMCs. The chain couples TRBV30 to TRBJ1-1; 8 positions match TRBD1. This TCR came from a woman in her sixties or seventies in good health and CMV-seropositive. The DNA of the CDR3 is TGTGCCGGACAGGGATTGAACACTGAAGCTTTCTTT. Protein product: CAGQGLNTEAFF.